This T cell receptor beta chain was found in a study of shared clonotypes between healthy human individuals. Positive CCR7 selection of CD45RO-negative cells yielded the naive CD8 cells, and terminally differentiated effector memory CD45RA+ cells were excluded. Each of the donors was a healthy adult who was HIV-negative and had not had a recent acute infection or vaccination. Per the original data handling: For the immunoSEQ data, sequences were junction-only without quality scores, so filtering differed. TCRdb's copy holds only in-frame clones and misses some; the assay was immunoSEQ multiplex PCR. Clonal size and the V and J genes are those of that table, whereas D and trimming came from the DNA. The sample consists of about 2 million clones, approximately 94% of them appearing once. The CDR3 is 17 residues long. The germline V gene encodes CDR1 SEHNR and CDR2 FQNEAQ (reference sequence). Losses at the gene ends were 1 base for V and 5 bases for J; bases not matched to a gene: 10.

What was sequenced was naive CD8+ T cells sorted from blood. The chain employs TRBV7-9 and TRBJ2-5; 10 bases map to TRBD1. The clonotype was recovered from a man aged 18-30 years in good health. The CDR3: CASSLDKDRGYSETQYF. The CDR3 DNA follows: TGTGCCAGCAGCTTAGACAAGGACAGGGGGTACTCCGAGACCCAGTACTTC. The entire variable domain, with the rest obtained from reference TRBV7-9 and TRBJ2-5, is as follows: DTGVSQNPRHKITKRGQNVTFRCDPISEHNRLYWYRQTLGQGPEFLTYFQNEAQLEKSRLLSDRFSAERPKGSFSTLEIQRTEQGDSAMYLCASSLDKDRGYSETQYFGPGTRLLVL.